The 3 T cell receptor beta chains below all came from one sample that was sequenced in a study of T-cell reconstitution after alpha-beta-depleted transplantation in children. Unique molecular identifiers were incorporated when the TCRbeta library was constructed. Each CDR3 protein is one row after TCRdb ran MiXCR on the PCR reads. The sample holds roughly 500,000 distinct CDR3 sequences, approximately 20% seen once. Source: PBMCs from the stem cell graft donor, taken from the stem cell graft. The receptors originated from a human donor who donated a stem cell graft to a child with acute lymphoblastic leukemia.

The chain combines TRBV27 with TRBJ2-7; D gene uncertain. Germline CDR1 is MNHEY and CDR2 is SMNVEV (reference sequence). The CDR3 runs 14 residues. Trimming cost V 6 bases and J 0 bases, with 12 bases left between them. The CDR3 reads CASSSDVYSYEQYF. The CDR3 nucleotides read TGTGCCAGCAGCTCGGACGTTTACTCCTACGAGCAGTACTTC.

This CDR3 reads CASSHYGLAGLYNEQFF. The CDR3 nucleotides read TGTGCCAGCAGCCATTACGGACTAGCGGGGTTATACAATGAGCAGTTCTTC. The chain links TRBV4-2 to TRBJ2-1, with 12 positions matching TRBD2. This CDR3 spans 17 amino acids. CDR1 and CDR2 (germline): LGHNA, YNFKEQ. J gave up 4 bases and V 3 bases, and 7 bases lay outside the gene matches.

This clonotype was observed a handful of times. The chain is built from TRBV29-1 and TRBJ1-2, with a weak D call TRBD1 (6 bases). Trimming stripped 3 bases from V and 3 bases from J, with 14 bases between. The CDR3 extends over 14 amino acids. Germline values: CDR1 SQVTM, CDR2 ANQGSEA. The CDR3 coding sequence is TGCAGCGTTGATCGTGCAGGGGCCTACTATGGCTACACCTTC. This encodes CSVDRAGAYYGYTF. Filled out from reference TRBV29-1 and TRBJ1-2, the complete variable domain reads SAVISQKPSRDICQRGTSLTIQCQVDSQVTMMFWYRQQPGQSLTLIATANQGSEATYESGFVIDKFPISRPNLTFSTLTVSNMSPEDSSIYLCSVDRAGAYYGYTFGSGTRLTVV.